The T cell receptor beta chain under discussion was sequenced for a study of T cells in Graves' hyperthyroidism and ophthalmopathy. Whole-study results and caveats: The majority of expanded thyroid clonotypes above 0.001 also appeared in blood.

Note on this clonotype: Antigen specificity is unknown.

CDR3 size: 16 residues. Per germline, CDR1 SGHTA and CDR2 FQGNSA. With 3 bases clipped from V and 4 bases from J, the junction kept 8 bases outside the gene matches. RNA transcripts gave rise to amplified TCR beta CDR3 regions. Primed by the HTBI set, a first-round RT-PCR was run on the TCR CDR3. A single record per CDR3 protein comes from TCRdb applying MiXCR to the multiplex PCR reads. The profile shows hundreds of thousands of distinct CDR3 sequences, over 35% of them singletons. The specimen sequenced was blood. J is TRBJ2-2 and V is TRBV7-2, with TRBD1 matching 7 bases. This sequence originates from a man aged 18 to 29 with Graves' hyperthyroidism. CDR3 sequence reads: CASSLETGLRTGELFF. The DNA for the CDR3 is TGTGCCAGCAGCTTGGAGACAGGGCTACGCACCGGGGAGCTGTTTTTT.